A single T cell receptor beta chain is shown here with its context. The germline V gene encodes CDR1 WNHNN and CDR2 SYGVQD (reference sequence). Unmatched junction bases numbered 6, after V lost 6 bases and J lost 4 bases. This CDR3 is 15 amino acids long. The data stem from a study of T cell changes during pregnancy in multiple sclerosis. Libraries were prepared by immunoSEQ multiplex PCR; TCRdb keeps only in-frame clonotypes and omits some of them. The sample includes 45,000 to 60,000 clones, roughly 93% of them seen just once. This chain uses TRBV10-1 with TRBJ2-5, with 12 bases identical to TRBD2. The specimen was peripheral blood, collected in the second trimester of pregnancy. This TCR was recovered from a female donor with multiple sclerosis, enrolled in a pregnancy study. The CDR3 sequence is CASSRLAGDGETQYF. The CDR3 DNA reads as TGCGCCAGCAGCAGACTAGCGGGAGATGGAGAGACCCAGTACTTC.